This T cell receptor (beta chain) comes out of a study of CD8+ T cells in alopecia areata. RNA was extracted and reverse transcribed into cDNA as the sequencing template. Profiling relied on immunoSEQ multiplex PCR, and the TCRdb table lists in-frame clones only, not all of them. The table has under 250,000 clones, more than 55% seen once. The sample holds a few counts of this clone. Antigen: not known. Researchers picked out CD4+ and CD8+ T cells from PBMCs by sorting. Findings of the study overall: Especially in alopecia totalis/universalis, lesional scalp showed greater clonality than normal scalp did.

V was clipped by 6 bases and J by 3 bases, with 12 bases between them. The CDR3 loop spans 12 amino acids. From germline, CDR1 is SQVTM and CDR2 ANQGSEA. The J gene is TRBJ2-7, the V gene TRBV29-1; maybe TRBD2 (5 bases). The sequenced sample was CD8+ T cells sorted from blood. The sequence was collected from a human donor in good health. CDR3 residues: CSVTLEGYEQYF. In DNA form, the CDR3 reads TGCAGCGTGACCCTAGAGGGCTACGAGCAGTACTTC.